These 8 T cell receptor beta chains were sequenced from one sample in a study of T cell repertoires in cytomegalovirus infection. TCRdb re-called the reads through MiXCR, storing one row per CDR3 protein. The sample lists some 180,000 distinct CDR3 sequences; roughly 9.8% were seen once. The sequenced sample was PBMCs. The receptors derive from a human donor in good health (CMV status not recorded). Some clones in this sample may be carry-over from other donors' samples.

This clonotype was seen at least ten times. The V call is TRBV24-1, the J call TRBJ2-7, with 9 bases matching TRBD1. The V gene's germline CDR1 is KGHDR and CDR2 SFDVKD. The CDR3 length is 16 residues. V trimming: 3 bases; J trimming: 3 bases; junction bases outside the gene matches: 8. CDR3 bases: TGTGCCACCAGTGATGAAACGGGACAGGGTTTCTACGAGCAGTACTTC. Amino acid sequence: CATSDETGQGFYEQYF.

This clonotype has a count of ten or more. The V and J genes are TRBV11-2 and TRBJ1-4; TRBD1 matches 8 bases. V lost 4 bases to trimming and J lost 4 bases; unmatched junction nucleotides: 2. The germline V gene encodes CDR1 SGHAT and CDR2 FQNNGV. The CDR3 length is 14 residues. The CDR3 region is CASSSDRVNEKLFF. In DNA form, the CDR3 reads TGTGCCAGCAGCTCGGACAGGGTTAATGAAAAACTGTTTTTT.

This clonotype was observed at least ten times. CDR3 in DNA: TGTGCCAGCAGCAAAGATACTAACTATGGCTACACCTTC. The encoded protein is CASSKDTNYGYTF. This chain connects TRBV6-6 to TRBJ1-2; D gene ambiguous. Trimming took off 6 bases at V and 0 bases at J, with 8 bases between the two ends. The CDR3 is 13 residues long. Germline V CDR1 and CDR2: MNHNY, SVGAGI (reference sequence).

There are many counts of this clonotype. The V call is TRBV28, the J call TRBJ1-2, with D possibly TRBD1 on 5 matching bases. The CDR3 length is 14 residues. Trimming pared 8 bases from V and 8 bases from J, leaving 21 bases between. CDR1 is MDHEN and CDR2 is SYDVKM in the germline V gene. CDR3 amino acids: CASQGPGTGDGYTF. Written as DNA, the CDR3 is TGTGCCAGCCAAGGCCCCGGGACGGGGGACGGCTACACCTTC.

This clonotype was picked up many times. The rearrangement uses TRBV11-2 and TRBJ2-3; possible D gene TRBD1, 6 bases. The germline V gene encodes CDR1 SGHAT and CDR2 FQNNGV. The CDR3 length is 15 residues. The germline V and J ends were trimmed by 1 base and 2 bases, with 10 bases remaining between them. The CDR3 sequence is CASSLAGQLTDTQYF. The CDR3 DNA is TGTGCCAGCAGCTTAGCGGGACAACTCACAGATACGCAGTATTTT.

This clonotype showed up many times. The chain recombines TRBV28 with TRBJ2-3; D is perhaps TRBD1 (6 bases). V lost 6 bases to trimming and J lost 0 bases, with 10 bases between them. CDR1 is MDHEN and CDR2 is SYDVKM in the germline V gene. The CDR3 length is 14 residues. DNA of the CDR3: TGTGCCAGCAGGGTGACAGGTAGCACAGATACGCAGTATTTT. Encoded protein: CASRVTGSTDTQYF.

The rearrangement joins TRBV9 to TRBJ1-1; D is ambiguous. V was pared by 3 bases and J by 1 base, with 16 bases between. CDR3 length equals 16 residues. Germline CDR1 and CDR2: SGDLS and YYNGEE. The CDR3 region is CASSAGRESWNTEAFF. CDR3 in DNA: TGTGCCAGCAGCGCCGGTAGGGAGTCGTGGAACACTGAAGCTTTCTTT.

There are many counts of this clonotype. The chain joins TRBV7-8 to TRBJ2-4; 14 positions match TRBD2. Germline V gene data show CDR1 as SGHVS and CDR2 as FQNEAQ. With 4 bases clipped from V and 5 bases from J, the junction kept 4 bases outside the gene matches. The CDR3 extends over 16 amino acids. The CDR3 spells CASSSGLAGVENIQYF. DNA for the CDR3: TGTGCCAGCAGCTCGGGACTAGCGGGGGTAGAAAACATTCAGTACTTC.